A selection of T cell receptor beta chains follows, all from one sample in a study of cytomegalovirus exposure and HLA in healthy donors. Produced via immunoSEQ multiplex PCR; TCRdb's table is partial and in-frame only. The sample has roughly 140,000 clones, about 80% seen once. The sample was PBMCs. The receptors come from a man aged 25 to 40 in good health and CMV-seropositive. Each CDR3 is given without its conserved first and last residue.

v_gene: TRBV4-3
j_gene: TRBJ1-4
CDR3aa: ASSPWTGVQLF

v_gene: TRBV6-5
j_gene: TRBJ1-1
CDR3aa: ASSSPGPDTEAF

v_gene: TRBV4-1
j_gene: TRBJ2-1
CDR3aa: ASSQDRVDAYNEQF

v_gene: TRBV7-9
j_gene: TRBJ2-1
CDR3aa: ASSLDGTAYNEQF

v_gene: TRBV28
j_gene: TRBJ1-4
CDR3aa: ASSFIGQGGEKLF

v_gene: TRBV2
j_gene: TRBJ1-5
CDR3aa: ASSSQGINQPQH

v_gene: TRBV7-9
j_gene: TRBJ2-3
CDR3aa: ASSFEMSADTQY

v_gene: TRBV4-2
j_gene: TRBJ2-7
CDR3aa: ASGQVGTGPYEQY

v_gene: TRBV30
j_gene: TRBJ1-3
CDR3aa: AWSVGAGNTIY

v_gene: TRBV28
j_gene: TRBJ1-3
CDR3aa: ASSFFPGSDSGNTIY

v_gene: TRBV6-4
j_gene: TRBJ2-3
CDR3aa: ASSASAGFTDTQY

v_gene: TRBV11-2
j_gene: TRBJ2-3
CDR3aa: ASSEISGKTDTQY

v_gene: TRBV27
j_gene: TRBJ2-3
CDR3aa: ASSLVVTDTQY

v_gene: TRBV30
j_gene: TRBJ2-2
CDR3aa: AWTLGGTGELF

v_gene: TRBV4-3
j_gene: TRBJ1-5
CDR3aa: ASSPITGAYSNQPQH

v_gene: TRBV2
j_gene: TRBJ1-2
CDR3aa: ASRVGQGAINYGYT

v_gene: TRBV7-9
j_gene: TRBJ2-7
CDR3aa: ASSLGGRLTYEQY

v_gene: TRBV10-3
j_gene: TRBJ2-6
CDR3aa: AISVFSSSGANGLT

v_gene: TRBV7-9
j_gene: TRBJ2-5
CDR3aa: ASSLTQGNGETQY

v_gene: TRBV5-4
j_gene: TRBJ2-3
CDR3aa: ASSLGLAGGEDTQY

v_gene: TRBV6-1
j_gene: TRBJ2-1
CDR3aa: ASSERASGSNEQF

v_gene: TRBV27
j_gene: TRBJ1-6
CDR3aa: ASSLNLGNSPLH

v_gene: TRBV7-2
j_gene: TRBJ2-7
CDR3aa: ASSLGGRAQYEQY

v_gene: TRBV5-8
j_gene: TRBJ1-3
CDR3aa: ASSLEFSGNTIY

v_gene: TRBV5-6
j_gene: TRBJ2-5
CDR3aa: ASSSWIVRVTQY

v_gene: TRBV12-5
j_gene: TRBJ1-3
CDR3aa: ASGLKPGHSKLSGNTIY

v_gene: TRBV19
j_gene: TRBJ1-6
CDR3aa: ASKGTLGEPLH

v_gene: TRBV27
j_gene: TRBJ2-5
CDR3aa: ASSFWTLAGQETQY

v_gene: TRBV6-5
j_gene: TRBJ2-3
CDR3aa: ASTPGQGNTDTQY

v_gene: TRBV5-4
j_gene: TRBJ2-6
CDR3aa: ACSQGISGANVLT

v_gene: TRBV7-9
j_gene: TRBJ1-1
CDR3aa: ASSLVSENTEAF

v_gene: TRBV27
j_gene: TRBJ2-7
CDR3aa: ASSLRTARREQY

v_gene: TRBV18
j_gene: TRBJ2-7
CDR3aa: ASSPGTGVTYEQY

v_gene: TRBV28
j_gene: TRBJ1-5
CDR3aa: ASSSGNNQPQH

v_gene: TRBV5-1
j_gene: TRBJ1-4
CDR3aa: ASSVYGTGGMEKLF

v_gene: TRBV19
j_gene: TRBJ2-5
CDR3aa: ASSIDLSGYQETQY

v_gene: TRBV15
j_gene: TRBJ2-7
CDR3aa: ATSRAGSGTGDYEQY

v_gene: TRBV6-5
j_gene: TRBJ2-5
CDR3aa: ASRERGASVETQY

v_gene: TRBV5-1
j_gene: TRBJ2-6
CDR3aa: ASSTGSSGANVLT

v_gene: TRBV5-6
j_gene: TRBJ1-5
CDR3aa: ASSFGGSRGNQPQH

v_gene: TRBV2
j_gene: TRBJ2-4
CDR3aa: ASSEKGTGLVWAKNIQY

v_gene: TRBV12-5
j_gene: TRBJ2-7
CDR3aa: ASGLGTGPEQY

v_gene: TRBV7-8
j_gene: TRBJ1-1
CDR3aa: ASSPRGSEAF

v_gene: TRBV2
j_gene: TRBJ2-7
CDR3aa: ASSEGTGFEQY

v_gene: TRBV7-9
j_gene: TRBJ2-5
CDR3aa: ASSLGFASGIDYQETQY

v_gene: TRBV7-2
j_gene: TRBJ2-2
CDR3aa: ASSLASNTEELF

v_gene: TRBV6-6
j_gene: TRBJ2-7
CDR3aa: ASRTEDIEQY

v_gene: TRBV18
j_gene: TRBJ2-1
CDR3aa: ASSPQGLPGNEQF

v_gene: TRBV28
j_gene: TRBJ2-7
CDR3aa: ASSTRQYEQY

v_gene: TRBV6-4
j_gene: TRBJ2-3
CDR3aa: ASSDSTGGADTQY

v_gene: TRBV18
j_gene: TRBJ2-2
CDR3aa: ASSPLTQTNTGELF

v_gene: TRBV11-2
j_gene: TRBJ2-3
CDR3aa: ASSFGTGADTQY

v_gene: TRBV5-1
j_gene: TRBJ1-3
CDR3aa: ASSSTGGVGGNTIY

v_gene: TRBV6-1
j_gene: TRBJ2-3
CDR3aa: ASSSAGGPTDTQY